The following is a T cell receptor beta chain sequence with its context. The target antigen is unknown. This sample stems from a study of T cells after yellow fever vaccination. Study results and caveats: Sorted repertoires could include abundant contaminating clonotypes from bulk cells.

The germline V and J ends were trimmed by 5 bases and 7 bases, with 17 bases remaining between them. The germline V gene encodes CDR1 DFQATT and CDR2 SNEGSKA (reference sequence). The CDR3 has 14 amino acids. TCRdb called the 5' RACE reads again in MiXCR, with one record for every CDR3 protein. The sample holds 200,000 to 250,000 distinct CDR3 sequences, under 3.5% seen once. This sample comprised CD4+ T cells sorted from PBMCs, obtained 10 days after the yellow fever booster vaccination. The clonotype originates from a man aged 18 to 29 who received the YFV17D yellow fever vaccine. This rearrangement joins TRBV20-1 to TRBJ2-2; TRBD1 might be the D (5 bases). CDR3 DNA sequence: TGCAGTGCTTTACGGACACCCTCCGACGGGGAGCTGTTTTTT. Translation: CSALRTPSDGELFF.